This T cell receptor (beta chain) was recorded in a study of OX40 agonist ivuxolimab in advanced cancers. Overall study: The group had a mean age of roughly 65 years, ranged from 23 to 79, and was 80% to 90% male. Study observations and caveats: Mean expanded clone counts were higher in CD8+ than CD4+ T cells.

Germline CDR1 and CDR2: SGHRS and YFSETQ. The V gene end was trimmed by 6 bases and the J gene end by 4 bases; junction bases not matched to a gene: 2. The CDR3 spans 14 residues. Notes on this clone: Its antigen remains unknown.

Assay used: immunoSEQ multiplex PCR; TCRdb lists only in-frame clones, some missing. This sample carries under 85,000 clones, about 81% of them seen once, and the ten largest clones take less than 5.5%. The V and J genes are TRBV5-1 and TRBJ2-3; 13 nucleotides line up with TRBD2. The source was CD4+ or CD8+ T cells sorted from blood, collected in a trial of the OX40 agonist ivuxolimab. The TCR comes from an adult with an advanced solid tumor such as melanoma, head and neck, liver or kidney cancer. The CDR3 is CASTTSGGSDTQYF. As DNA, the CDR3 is TGCGCCAGCACGACTAGCGGGGGGTCAGATACGCAGTATTTT.